The 28 T cell receptor beta chains reported below all come from one sample, sequenced in a study of blood T cell repertoires in COVID-19 (dated by TCRdb to 2020 to 2022). The library relied on the immunoSEQ multiplex PCR assay. Sourced from immuneACCESS, this table was stored by TCRdb with only in-frame sequences that have V and J called. A share of the clones is absent; for the studies checked, an unresolved V gene accounts for under half, and the remainder has no known explanation. The sample table contains 300,000 to 400,000 clones; only one count was recorded for more than 75% of them. Jointly, the top ten make up roughly 3% of the sample. The sequenced material came from peripheral blood. The receptor source for this set is a woman aged 18 to 35 who had recovered from COVID-19.

This clone was detected only once. This sequence joins TRBV19 and TRBJ1-2; TRBD1 matches 9 bases. With V trimmed by 3 bases and J by 0 bases, 5 bases remained unmatched. Germline V gene sequence: CDR1 LNHDA, CDR2 SQIVND (reference sequence). The CDR3 is 16 amino acids. The chain's CDR3 is CASSILGTGTNYGYTF. The CDR3 coding sequence is TGTGCCAGTAGTATCTTGGGGACAGGGACTAACTATGGCTACACCTTC.

The chain recombines TRBV10-3 with TRBJ1-2; D is possibly TRBD1 (6 bases). The CDR3 consists of 15 residues. V lost 2 bases to trimming and J lost 1 base, with 11 bases between them. Germline CDR1 ENHRY, CDR2 SYGVKD. CDR3 sequence (DNA): TGTGCCATCAGTGAGGGCAGGGGATTTAACTATGGCTACACCTTC. Protein: CAISEGRGFNYGYTF.

This rearrangement joins TRBV5-1 to TRBJ2-1; the match to TRBD1 covers 7 bases. V shed 2 bases, J shed 9 bases, and the junction held 11 bases outside the gene matches. CDR1 SGHRS and CDR2 YFSETQ come from the germline V gene. The CDR3 length is 15 residues. The CDR3 nucleotides read TGCGCCAGCAGCTTACCAGAGACAGGGTGGCGTGAGCAGTTCTTC. Translated, it gives CASSLPETGWREQFF.

The chain recombines TRBV19 with TRBJ2-1; 11 bases are a match to TRBD2. This CDR3 region has 18 residues. The ends lost 0 bases at V and 8 bases at J; junction bases unmatched: 12. Looked up from germline, CDR1 is LNHDA and CDR2 is SQIVND (reference sequence). The CDR3 loop reads CASSIDTPTSGRFYEQFF. The CDR3 DNA reads TGTGCCAGTAGTATAGATACCCCCACTAGCGGGAGATTCTATGAGCAGTTCTTC.

CDR3 nucleotide sequence: TGTGCCAGCAGTTTAGGGCATACAGGGAGTGGAACCTACAATGAGCAGTTCTTC. It yields the protein CASSLGHTGSGTYNEQFF. J is TRBJ2-1 and V is TRBV27, with D possibly TRBD1 on 6 matching bases. CDR3 length: 18 amino acids. Germline V CDR1 and CDR2: MNHEY, SMNVEV (reference sequence). V shed 2 bases and J shed 2 bases, with 19 bases lying between them.

This clone has more than one count but fewer than ten. The rearrangement uses TRBV11-2 and TRBJ2-2; no firm D call. The CDR3 contains 12 residues. The germline gives CDR1 SGHAT, CDR2 FQNNGV. V lost 1 base, J lost 7 bases, and 4 bases lay in between. CDR3 in amino acids: CASSLAFGELFF. The CDR3 DNA reads TGTGCCAGCAGCTTAGCTTTCGGGGAGCTGTTTTTT.

The chain carries TRBV30 and TRBJ1-3, with 8 bases identical to TRBD1. Per the germline V gene, CDR1 is GTSNPN and CDR2 is SVGIG (reference sequence). This CDR3 has 12 amino acids. V was clipped by 7 bases and J by 2 bases; unmatched bases: 1. The CDR3 loop reads CALTGAGNTIYF. The CDR3 DNA is TGTGCCTTGACAGGGGCTGGAAACACCATATATTTT.

The CDR3 region has the DNA TGTGCCAGCTCACCTTCGGGGTATAGCAATCAGCCCCAGCATTTT. It codes for CASSPSGYSNQPQHF. The chain couples TRBV18 to TRBJ1-5; D not certain. The V gene lost 3 bases and the J gene lost 0 bases, with 9 bases spanning the gap. The CDR3 has 15 amino acids. CDR1 and CDR2 (germline): KGHSH, LQKENI. Supplemented by reference TRBV18 and TRBJ1-5, the full variable domain reads NAGVMQNPRHLVRRRGQEARLRCSPMKGHSHVYWYRQLPEEGLKFMVYLQKENIIDESGMPKERFSAEFPKEGPSILRIQQVVRGDSAAYFCASSPSGYSNQPQHFGDGTRLSIL.

V gene TRBV6-2 or TRBV6-3 combines with J gene TRBJ2-5; 7 bases line up with TRBD2. Per germline, CDR1 MNHEY and CDR2 SVGEGT. This CDR3 spans 16 amino acids. V was clipped by 0 bases and J by 4 bases; unmatched bases: 8. The CDR3 DNA follows: TGTGCCAGCAGTTACTCGAGCGGGACGGGGATAGAGACCCAGTACTTC. Protein sequence: CASSYSSGTGIETQYF.

The rearrangement joins TRBV11-2 to TRBJ2-3; D ambiguous. The V end lost 5 bases, the J end lost 5 bases, and 17 bases lay between the germline ends. The CDR3 spans 15 residues. Germline V gene lookup returns CDR1 SGHAT and CDR2 FQNNGV. As DNA, the CDR3 is TGTGCCAGCAGCCCAGACGAGCGACCTCGAGATACGCAGTATTTT. Translation: CASSPDERPRDTQYF.

The rearrangement uses TRBV6-5 and TRBJ1-2, with no clear D. Germline V gives CDR1 MNHEY, CDR2 SVGAGI. This CDR3 is built from 11 residues. V shed 7 bases and J shed 8 bases, with 11 bases lying between them. CDR3 sequence (DNA): TGTGCCAGCACGGTGACTGGAGGCTACACCTTC. Its protein product is CASTVTGGYTF.

This chain joins TRBV11-3 and TRBJ2-1; TRBD1 agrees at 12 bases. The CDR3 extends over 16 amino acids. V lost 5 bases and J lost 7; bases outside the gene matches: 9. Germline V gives CDR1 SGHNT, CDR2 YENEEA. CDR3 DNA: TGTGCCAGCAGCGACCCGGGACAGGGGGCGCGGAATGAGCAGTTCTTC. Translation gives CASSDPGQGARNEQFF.

V is TRBV5-4 and J is TRBJ2-1; 7 bases match TRBD1. This CDR3 is 15 amino acids long. The V segment lost 0 bases and the J segment 3 bases; nucleotides outside the gene matches: 3. Germline V gene lookup returns CDR1 SGHNT and CDR2 YYREEE (reference sequence). CDR3 amino acids: CASSLGTGRYNEQFF. CDR3 DNA: TGTGCCAGCAGCTTGGGGACAGGACGCTACAATGAGCAGTTCTTC.

This chain links TRBV5-1 with TRBJ1-4; D not certain. Trimming cost V 5 bases and J 8 bases, with 19 bases left between them. CDR1 SGHRS and CDR2 YFSETQ come from the germline V gene. The CDR3 is 15 residues long. The CDR3 sequence is CASSMAGRVGEKLFF. For the CDR3, the DNA is TGCGCCAGCAGTATGGCGGGTCGGGTTGGCGAAAAACTGTTTTTT.

V and J are TRBV4-3 and TRBJ1-1; 8 nucleotides line up with TRBD1. The V and J ends lost 9 bases and 0 bases, in that order; junction bases with no gene match: 9. Germline V gene data show CDR1 as LGHNA and CDR2 as YSLEER. The CDR3 contains 15 residues. Here the CDR3 reads CARNRGGIMNTEAFF. The CDR3 region has the DNA TGCGCCAGAAACAGGGGGGGCATTATGAACACTGAAGCTTTCTTT.

This chain uses TRBV27 with TRBJ1-4; D may be TRBD1 (6 bases). Germline V gene data show CDR1 as MNHEY and CDR2 as SMNVEV (reference sequence). V lost 1 base to trimming and J lost 7 bases, with 13 bases between them. The CDR3 has 15 amino acids. This chain's CDR3 is CASSLYGGGGEKLFF. The DNA for the CDR3 is TGTGCCAGCAGTTTATATGGGGGGGGCGGTGAAAAACTGTTTTTT.

The rearrangement uses TRBV19 and TRBJ2-2; 10 bases are a match to TRBD2. The CDR3 consists of 20 residues. V trimming: 1 base; J trimming: 6 bases; junction bases outside the gene matches: 17. Germline V lookup: CDR1 LNHDA, CDR2 SQIVND (reference sequence). CDR3 nucleotides: TGTGCCAGTAGTATAGGGCCGGGACTAGCGAAGGGGGTTATGGCCGGGGAGCTGTTTTTT. As protein: CASSIGPGLAKGVMAGELFF.

The V call is TRBV12-3 or TRBV12-4, the J call TRBJ1-5; a weak D match, TRBD1 (6 bases). V lost 5 bases and J lost 4, with 9 bases in between. The CDR3 extends over 13 amino acids. DNA for the CDR3: TGTGCCAGCAGTCCCACAGGGAATCAGCCCCAGCATTTT. It encodes CASSPTGNQPQHF.

This clone was picked up one time. The V gene is TRBV6-1, the J gene TRBJ2-7; TRBD2 might be the D (6 bases). There are 15 residues in the CDR3. CDR1 is MNHNS, CDR2 SASEGT, per germline. V gave up 0 bases and J gave up 0 bases, with 9 bases separating them. The CDR3 DNA is TGTGCCAGCAGTGAAGCTCCGGGAGCCTCCTACGAGCAGTACGTC. Translated: CASSEAPGASYEQYV.

The V and J genes are TRBV27 and TRBJ2-5; the D gene is possibly TRBD2 (6 bases). This CDR3 spans 15 amino acids. The V end lost 8 bases, the J end lost 0 bases, and 16 bases lay between the germline ends. CDR1 and CDR2 (germline): MNHEY, SMNVEV (reference sequence). CDR3 amino acids: CASGQPGLYQETQYF. The CDR3 bases are TGTGCCAGCGGCCAACCGGGACTCTACCAAGAGACCCAGTACTTC.

As DNA, the CDR3 is TGCGCCAGCAGTCCGCCAGGGGGGTTAGGCACCGGGGAGCTGTTTTTT. It is translated as CASSPPGGLGTGELFF. The J gene is TRBJ2-2, the V gene TRBV10-2, with D possibly TRBD1 on 7 matching bases. Trimming took 5 bases from V and 4 from J, leaving 17 bases between them. Germline V lookup: CDR1 WSHSY, CDR2 SAAADI. The CDR3 is 16 residues long.

As to this clone: At the DNA level, this CDR3 is encoded by other sequences in the same sample as well. The chain has TRBV7-2 and TRBJ1-1; the match to TRBD1 covers 8 bases. This CDR3 region has 13 residues. The ends lost 3 bases at V and 3 bases at J; junction bases unmatched: 0. Germline CDR1 and CDR2: SGHTA and FQGNSA. This chain's CDR3 is CASSLTGDTEAFF. As DNA, the CDR3 is TGTGCCAGCAGCTTGACAGGGGACACTGAAGCTTTCTTT.

This clone was counted once. The rearrangement links TRBV4-3 to TRBJ1-6; TRBD1 is a possible D gene (5 bases). CDR1 is LGHNA, CDR2 YSLEER, per germline. Trimming shortened V by 1 base and J by 6 bases, and 16 bases separated the two germline ends. The CDR3 is 17 amino acids. CDR3 nucleotide sequence: TGCGCCAGCAGCCAAGTCGGGGGGGGATCTACTAATTCACCCCTCCACTTT. Protein: CASSQVGGGSTNSPLHF.

This chain joins TRBV3-1 (or the pseudogene TRBV3-2) and TRBJ1-1; TRBD1 matches 9 bases. The J segment lost 4 bases and the V segment lost 3 bases, leaving 6 bases of the junction unmatched. Germline CDR1 LGHDT, CDR2 YNNKEL (reference sequence). This CDR3 is 15 amino acids long. The CDR3 protein is CASSHSGQGFTEAFF. The CDR3 DNA sequence: TGTGCCAGCAGCCATTCGGGACAGGGTTTCACTGAAGCTTTCTTT.

This clone occurred once. V and J are TRBV13 and TRBJ2-5; D might be TRBD2 (6 bases). V lost 4 bases to trimming and J lost 3 bases, with 9 bases between them. The germline V gene has CDR1 PRHDT and CDR2 FYEKMQ (reference sequence). The CDR3 totals 13 residues. CDR3: CASSSTSKETQYF. The CDR3 DNA sequence: TGTGCCAGCAGCTCTACTAGCAAAGAGACCCAGTACTTC. Filled out from reference TRBV13 and TRBJ2-5, the complete variable domain reads AAGVIQSPRHLIKEKRETATLKCYPIPRHDTVYWYQQGPGQDPQFLISFYEKMQSDKGSIPDRFSAQQFSDYHSELNMSSLELGDSALYFCASSSTSKETQYFGPGTRLLVL.

V and J are TRBV11-3 and TRBJ1-1; 7 nucleotides align to TRBD1. Germline V gene lookup returns CDR1 SGHNT and CDR2 YENEEA. This CDR3 region has 14 residues. V was pared by 5 bases and J by 5 bases, with 8 bases of the junction left unmatched. CDR3 coding DNA: TGTGCCAGCAGCCCGCGGACAGGAGGAACTGAAGCTTTCTTT. Translated, it gives CASSPRTGGTEAFF.

This clone has just one count. The chain combines TRBV6-5 with TRBJ1-4; TRBD1 agrees at 9 bases. The J segment lost 4 bases and the V segment lost 8 bases, leaving 8 bases of the junction unmatched. The V gene's germline CDR1 is MNHEY and CDR2 SVGAGI. The CDR3 loop spans 15 amino acids. CDR3 sequence (DNA): TGTGCCAGCCGGGGGACAGGGTGGGGTAATGAAAAACTGTTTTTT. Its protein is CASRGTGWGNEKLFF.

The gene calls are TRBV27 and TRBJ2-2; TRBD2 matches 7 bases. The trim removed 6 bases at V and 0 bases at J, leaving 7 bases unmatched. Germline assignment: CDR1 MNHEY and CDR2 SMNVEV (reference sequence). CDR3 length: 16 amino acids. The CDR3 sequence: CASRETSAANTGELFF. DNA of the CDR3: TGTGCCAGCAGGGAAACTAGCGCTGCGAACACCGGGGAGCTGTTTTTT.